This T cell receptor (beta chain) was sequenced for a study of regulatory T cells in long-lasting Graves disease. This clonotype was picked up a small number of times. Library construction for TCR beta used iRepertoire HTBI primers and Arm-PCR of CDR3 regions. TCRdb re-called the multiplex PCR reads with MiXCR, one entry per CDR3 protein. The top ten hold about 12% of the sample, which has about 220,000 distinct CDR3 sequences, less than 20% seen once. As to time point: newly diagnosed GD, antithyroid drugs for less than 3 months. PBMCs provided the RNA from which the TCR library was made. The same data also contributed to another study, on T cells in Graves' hyperthyroidism and ophthalmopathy.

The starting material was peripheral blood mononuclear cells (PBMCs), obtained at new diagnosis, from a patient treated with antithyroid drugs. The sequence derives from a woman aged 30 to 39 with Graves disease.

The CDR3 coding sequence is TGTGCCAGCAGCTTAGCACGGGGGCTTGAGACCCAGTACTTC. It encodes CASSLARGLETQYF. V gene TRBV11-2 combines with J gene TRBJ2-5; D is tentatively TRBD1 or TRBD2 (6 bases each). CDR3 length: 14 residues. The germline V and J ends were trimmed by 1 base and 5 bases, with 11 bases remaining between them. Germline V CDR1 and CDR2: SGHAT, FQNNGV. Based on the CDR3 plus reference TRBV11-2 and TRBJ2-5, the full variable domain is EAGVAQSPRYKIIEKRQSVAFWCNPISGHATLYWYQQILGQGPKLLIQFQNNGVVDDSQLPKDRFSAERLKGVDSTLKIQPAKLEDSAVYLCASSLARGLETQYFGPGTRLLVL.